This T cell receptor (beta chain) was profiled in a study of OX40 agonist ivuxolimab in advanced cancers. Study-wide context: Across the patients, intravenous ivuxolimab was delivered every 2 weeks at 0.01 to 10 mg/kg.

With regard to this clone: The antigen is not known. The final CDR3 position lacks the conserved phenylalanine or tryptophan, pointing to a likely read error.

Germline V gene lookup returns CDR1 SNHLY and CDR2 FYNNEI. V lost 5 bases to trimming and J lost 8 bases, with 21 bases between them. The CDR3 runs 15 residues. Points from the study as a whole: In the 0.1 to 3.0 mg/kg range, CD4+ and CD8+ blood T cells had expanded clonally by week 6.

Libraries were prepared by immunoSEQ multiplex PCR; TCRdb keeps only in-frame clonotypes and omits some of them. The top ten clones hold about 20% of a sample with 25,000 to 35,000 clones, roughly 80% of them seen once. Specimen: CD4+ or CD8+ T cells sorted from blood, collected in a trial of the OX40 agonist ivuxolimab. The receptor comes from an adult with an advanced solid tumor such as melanoma, head and neck, liver or kidney cancer. V is TRBV2 and J is TRBJ1-2, with D maybe TRBD1 (5 bases). CDR3 region: CASSKLTQGAGGYTL. Written as DNA, the CDR3 is TGTGCCAGCAGTAAGCTTACGCAGGGCGCGGGGGGCTACACCCTC.